One and the same sample provided the 25 T cell receptor beta chains below, sequenced in a study of long-term antiretroviral therapy in people with HIV. The libraries were made with immunoSEQ v3.0 at survey level. Measured with immunoSEQ multiplex PCR; TCRdb has only the in-frame clones, and not every one. Of just over 20,000 clones detected, approximately 84% appear once; the ten largest clones hold around 4.2%. Sample: unsorted PBMCs, taken 0.5 years after starting antiretroviral therapy. All receptors come from a man in his late teens or twenties with HIV.

This chain joins TRBV7-2 and TRBJ1-3; D possibly corresponds to TRBD1 (6 bases). V lost 5 bases, J lost 3 bases, and 11 bases lay in between. CDR1 and CDR2 from the germline V gene are SGHTA and FQGNSA. This CDR3 is built from 14 residues. CDR3 protein: CASSNTGSGNTIYF. CDR3 bases: TGTGCCAGCAGCAACACAGGGAGTGGAAACACCATATATTTT.

This clone was seen a handful of times. V and J are TRBV7-3 and TRBJ1-2; D gene ambiguous. V lost 0 bases and J lost 6, with 17 bases in between. Germline loops: CDR1 SGHTA, CDR2 FQGTGA. CDR3 length: 16 amino acids. For the CDR3, the DNA is TGTGCCAGCAGCTTAACAGAGGTCCCCCCAAAGAATGGCTACACCTTC. Amino acids: CASSLTEVPPKNGYTF.

The V gene is TRBV15, the J gene TRBJ1-5; a possible D gene is TRBD1 (5 bases). CDR1 is LNHNV, CDR2 YYDKDF, per germline (reference sequence). CDR3 length equals 15 residues. V gave up 0 bases and J gave up 3 bases, with 9 bases separating them. The CDR3 nucleotides are TGTGCCACCAGCAGAGATCCAGGGTACAATCAGCCCCAGCATTTT. Protein product: CATSRDPGYNQPQHF.

This chain uses TRBV6-1 with TRBJ2-5; D is perhaps TRBD1 or TRBD2 (5 bases each). The germline CDR1 and CDR2 sequences are MNHNS and SASEGT. V shed 4 bases and J shed 2 bases, with 11 bases lying between them. The CDR3 totals 14 residues. The CDR3: CASSGRGRQETQYF. CDR3 sequence (DNA): TGTGCCAGCAGTGGACGGGGCAGACAAGAGACCCAGTACTTC.

The genes are TRBV7-9 and TRBJ1-3; 8 bases are shared with TRBD1. J was trimmed by 3 bases and V by 5 bases; bases with no gene match: 3. The CDR3 spans 14 residues. Germline CDR1 is SEHNR and CDR2 is FQNEAQ (reference sequence). This CDR3 is CASSLQGDGNTIYF. CDR3 sequence (DNA): TGTGCCAGCAGCCTACAGGGGGATGGAAACACCATATATTTT.

V and J are TRBV5-1 and TRBJ2-6; D remains unclear. Trimming stripped 2 bases from V and 1 base from J, with 7 bases between. CDR3 length: 15 amino acids. Germline V gene data show CDR1 as SGHRS and CDR2 as YFSETQ. CDR3 sequence (DNA): TGCGCCAGCAGCTTCAAGCAATCTGGGGCCAACGTCCTGACTTTC. Protein: CASSFKQSGANVLTF.

The chain employs TRBV19 and TRBJ2-7, with no clear D. This CDR3 is 15 amino acids long. The germline V and J ends were trimmed by 5 bases and 0 bases, with 14 bases remaining between them. Germline-derived CDR1 and CDR2 are LNHDA and SQIVND (reference sequence). This CDR3 is CASSFWTVGSYEQYF. CDR3 coding DNA: TGTGCCAGTAGTTTTTGGACGGTTGGCTCCTACGAGCAGTACTTC. Supplemented by reference TRBV19 and TRBJ2-7, the full variable domain reads DGGITQSPKYLFRKEGQNVTLSCEQNLNHDAMYWYRQDPGQGLRLIYYSQIVNDFQKGDIAEGYSVSREKKESFPLTVTSAQKNPTAFYLCASSFWTVGSYEQYFGPGTRLTVT.

The V gene is TRBV27, the J gene TRBJ2-5; D is uncertain. Per germline, CDR1 MNHEY and CDR2 SMNVEV (reference sequence). This CDR3 is 12 amino acids long. V lost 6 bases and J lost 5, with 10 bases in between. In DNA, the CDR3 is TGTGCCAGCAGCTCCTCCAGGGAGACCCAGTACTTC. Protein: CASSSSRETQYF.

The J gene is TRBJ1-5, the V gene TRBV27; 9 bases are shared with TRBD1. The V and J ends lost 5 bases and 7 bases, in that order; junction bases with no gene match: 15. This CDR3 is built from 17 residues. The germline gives CDR1 MNHEY, CDR2 SMNVEV (reference sequence). The CDR3 coding sequence is TGTGCCAGCAGTGCTCTACGGACAGGGGTGGTATGGCAGCCCCAGCATTTT. It yields the protein CASSALRTGVVWQPQHF.

J is TRBJ2-7 and V is TRBV7-3, with 10 bases matching TRBD1. The germline V gene has CDR1 SGHTA and CDR2 FQGTGA. With 2 bases clipped from V and 3 bases from J, the junction kept 4 bases outside the gene matches. The length of the CDR3 is 15 residues. The CDR3, as DNA: TGTGCCAGCAGCTTATCGGGACAGGGGAACTACGAGCAGTACTTC. The encoded protein is CASSLSGQGNYEQYF.

CDR3 sequence (DNA): TGTGCCTGGGCCCTCGGGACGGTGGTAGACTACGAGCAGTACTTC. This sequence encodes CAWALGTVVDYEQYF. V gene TRBV30 combines with J gene TRBJ2-7, with D tentatively TRBD1 or TRBD2 (5 bases each). CDR1 and CDR2 (germline): GTSNPN, SVGIG (reference sequence). The CDR3 extends over 15 amino acids. Trimming stripped 5 bases from V and 3 bases from J, with 20 bases between. Combining the CDR3 with reference TRBV30 and TRBJ2-7 gives the whole variable domain SQTIHQWPATLVQPVGSPLSLECTVEGTSNPNLYWYRQAAGRGLQLLFYSVGIGQISSEVPQNLSASRPQDRQFILSSKKLLLSDSGFYLCAWALGTVVDYEQYFGPGTRLTVT.

This chain connects TRBV2 to TRBJ2-1; 10 positions match TRBD2. V lost 5 bases and J lost 2; bases outside the gene matches: 6. Germline assignment: CDR1 SNHLY and CDR2 FYNNEI. The CDR3 covers 16 residues. The CDR3 is CASSQTLAGAYNEQFF. CDR3 in DNA: TGTGCCAGCAGTCAGACCCTAGCGGGAGCCTACAATGAGCAGTTCTTC.

The chain carries TRBV11-2 and TRBJ2-3; 9 bases are shared with TRBD2. The CDR3 length is 14 residues. Germline CDR1 is SGHAT and CDR2 is FQNNGV. V shed 5 bases, J shed 4 bases, and the junction held 4 bases outside the gene matches. The DNA of the CDR3 is TGTGCCAGCAGCCTACAGCGGGGGGCAGATACGCAGTATTTT. Amino acid sequence: CASSLQRGADTQYF. Complete variable domain (other parts from reference TRBV11-2 and TRBJ2-3): EAGVAQSPRYKIIEKRQSVAFWCNPISGHATLYWYQQILGQGPKLLIQFQNNGVVDDSQLPKDRFSAERLKGVDSTLKIQPAKLEDSAVYLCASSLQRGADTQYFGPGTRLTVL.

This chain links TRBV29-1 with TRBJ1-4, with TRBD1 matching over 9 bases. The CDR3 totals 14 residues. V trimming: 6 bases; J trimming: 7 bases; junction bases outside the gene matches: 9. Germline values: CDR1 SQVTM, CDR2 ANQGSEA. CDR3 in DNA: TGCAGCGTAGTGACAGGGGGAGAGGCTGAAAAACTGTTTTTT. It yields the protein CSVVTGGEAEKLFF.

V is TRBV5-6 and J is TRBJ1-1; D remains unclear. CDR1 and CDR2 from the germline V gene are SGHDT and YYEEEE. The CDR3 is 16 residues long. The V gene lost 1 base and the J gene lost 8 bases, with 21 bases spanning the gap. The CDR3 nucleotides are TGTGCCAGCAGCTTGCAGGTTCTCGAATATGCGGACGAAGCTTTCTTT. Translation: CASSLQVLEYADEAFF.

This clone has more than one count but fewer than ten. This chain uses TRBV7-6 with TRBJ1-6, with TRBD1 identical over 8 bases. From germline, CDR1 is SGHVS and CDR2 FNYEAQ. Trimming cost V 7 bases and J 5 bases; bases outside gene matches: 4. This CDR3 has 14 amino acids. CDR3 protein: CASTGGRNNSPLHF. Written as DNA, the CDR3 is TGTGCCAGCACAGGGGGCCGGAATAATTCACCCCTCCACTTT.

The J gene is TRBJ1-2, the V gene TRBV27, with 9 nucleotides matching TRBD1. This CDR3 contains 15 residues. Germline CDR1 MNHEY, CDR2 SMNVEV (reference sequence). V was pared by 5 bases and J by 2 bases, with 6 bases of the junction left unmatched. This CDR3 reads CASSTQGASNYGYTF. In DNA, the CDR3 is TGTGCCAGCAGTACACAGGGGGCTTCGAACTATGGCTACACCTTC.

This clone was recorded only once. The V call is TRBV4-3, the J call TRBJ2-2; 7 bases fit TRBD2. CDR1 is LGHNA, CDR2 YSLEER, per germline. The V gene end was trimmed by 4 bases and the J gene end by 4 bases; junction bases not matched to a gene: 12. The CDR3 contains 17 residues. The CDR3 nucleotides are TGCGCCAGCAGCCCCACGCGCGGGGAGGGTCGCACCGGGGAGCTGTTTTTT. It translates to CASSPTRGEGRTGELFF.

The chain is built from TRBV6-1 and TRBJ2-7; D call uncertain. This CDR3 spans 12 amino acids. Germline V lookup: CDR1 MNHNS, CDR2 SASEGT. V shed 8 bases and J shed 2 bases, with 10 bases lying between them. CDR3 sequence (DNA): TGTGCCAGCGATTTACCCGCCTACGAGCAGTACTTC. This translates into CASDLPAYEQYF.

V gene TRBV4-3 combines with J gene TRBJ2-7; 8 bases are a match to TRBD1. The V segment lost 0 bases and the J segment 3 bases; nucleotides outside the gene matches: 4. Germline CDR1 and CDR2: LGHNA and YSLEER. This CDR3 contains 15 residues. DNA for the CDR3: TGCGCCAGCAGCCAAGATTTCGGACAGGGCTACGAGCAGTACTTC. As protein: CASSQDFGQGYEQYF.

The chain employs TRBV19 and TRBJ1-1; D remains ambiguous. This CDR3 contains 14 residues. The germline CDR1 and CDR2 sequences are LNHDA and SQIVND (reference sequence). The V gene lost 4 bases and the J gene lost 5 bases, with 14 bases spanning the gap. As DNA, the CDR3 is TGTGCCAGTAGTAAATCGAGTATGGGAACTGAAGCTTTCTTT. This translates into CASSKSSMGTEAFF.

This clone was detected once. The chain uses TRBV7-2 and TRBJ1-2; D ambiguous. The V gene's germline CDR1 is SGHTA and CDR2 FQGNSA. V lost 2 bases, J lost 2 bases, and 12 bases lay in between. This CDR3 spans 15 amino acids. The CDR3: CASSLRSNSNYGYTF. The CDR3, as DNA: TGTGCCAGCAGCTTACGCAGTAACTCCAACTATGGCTACACCTTC.

The chain recombines TRBV29-1 with TRBJ2-7; TRBD2 aligns across 9 bases. After removal of 2 bases from V and 4 bases from J, the junction contained 0 bases not matched to a gene. The CDR3 loop spans 12 amino acids. Germline loops: CDR1 SQVTM, CDR2 ANQGSEA. This CDR3 is CSVESGGYEQYF. The CDR3 DNA reads as TGCAGCGTTGAAAGCGGGGGGTACGAGCAGTACTTC.

The chain is built from TRBV6-5 and TRBJ1-3; D gene ambiguous. Trimming removed 2 bases at V and 5 bases at J, with 13 bases between. The CDR3 is 15 amino acids. Germline loops: CDR1 MNHEY, CDR2 SVGAGI. CDR3 DNA sequence: TGTGCCAGCAGTTACGGTTGGGGTTCAAGAAACACCATATATTTT. Translation gives CASSYGWGSRNTIYF.

The sample holds a few counts of this clone. The chain carries TRBV28 and TRBJ1-5; the D is unclear. Germline V lookup: CDR1 MDHEN, CDR2 SYDVKM. The V gene lost 8 bases and the J gene lost 4 bases, with 15 bases spanning the gap. The CDR3 is 14 residues long. CDR3 bases: TGTGCCAGCCAACTGGAGACAATGAATCAGCCCCAGCATTTT. Translating gives CASQLETMNQPQHF.